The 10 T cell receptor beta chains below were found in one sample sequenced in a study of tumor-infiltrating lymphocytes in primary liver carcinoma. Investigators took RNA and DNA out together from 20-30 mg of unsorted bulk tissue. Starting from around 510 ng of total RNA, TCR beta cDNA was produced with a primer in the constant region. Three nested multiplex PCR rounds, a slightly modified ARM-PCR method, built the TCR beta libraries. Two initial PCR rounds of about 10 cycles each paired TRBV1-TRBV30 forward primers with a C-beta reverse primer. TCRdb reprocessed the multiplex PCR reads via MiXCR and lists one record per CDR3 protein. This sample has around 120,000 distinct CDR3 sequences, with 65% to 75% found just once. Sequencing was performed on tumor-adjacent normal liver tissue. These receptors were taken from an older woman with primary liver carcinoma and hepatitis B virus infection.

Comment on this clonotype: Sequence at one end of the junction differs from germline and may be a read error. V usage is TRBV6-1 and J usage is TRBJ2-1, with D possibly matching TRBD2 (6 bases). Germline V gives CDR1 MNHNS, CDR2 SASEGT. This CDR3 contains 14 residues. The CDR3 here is CTRINGLCYNEQLF. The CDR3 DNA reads TGTACCAGGATTAATGGACTATGCTACAATGAGCAGCTCTTC.

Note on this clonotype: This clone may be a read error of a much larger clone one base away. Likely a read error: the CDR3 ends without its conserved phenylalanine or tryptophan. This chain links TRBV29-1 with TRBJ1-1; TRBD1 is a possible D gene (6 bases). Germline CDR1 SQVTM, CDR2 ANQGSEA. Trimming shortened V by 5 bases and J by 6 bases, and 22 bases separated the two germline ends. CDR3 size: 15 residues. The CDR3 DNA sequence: TGCAGCGTTATGTATTCCGGGACATTAAACGCTGAAGCTTTCTAT. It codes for CSVMYSGTLNAEAFY.

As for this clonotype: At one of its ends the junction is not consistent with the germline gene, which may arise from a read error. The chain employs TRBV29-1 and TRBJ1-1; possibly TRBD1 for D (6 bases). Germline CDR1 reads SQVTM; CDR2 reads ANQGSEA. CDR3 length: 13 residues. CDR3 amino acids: CSVETGRNSEASF. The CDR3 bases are TGCAGCGTTGAAACAGGGAGGAACAGTGAAGCTTCCTTT.

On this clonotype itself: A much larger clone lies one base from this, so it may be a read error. The CDR3 spells CVSRGREMSYEQYF. CDR3 DNA: TGTGTCAGCCGAGGGAGGGAGATGAGCTACGAGCAGTACTTC. This chain joins TRBV7-9 and TRBJ2-7; 7 nucleotides align to TRBD2. This CDR3 contains 14 residues. Germline V gene sequence: CDR1 SEHNR, CDR2 FQNEAQ (reference sequence).

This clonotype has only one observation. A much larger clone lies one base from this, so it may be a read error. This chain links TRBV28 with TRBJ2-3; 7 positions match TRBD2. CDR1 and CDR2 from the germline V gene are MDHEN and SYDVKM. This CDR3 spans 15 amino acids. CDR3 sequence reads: CASLKSGTGSDTEYF. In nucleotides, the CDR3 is TGTGCCAGCCTAAAGAGCGGGACGGGCTCAGATACGGAGTATTTT. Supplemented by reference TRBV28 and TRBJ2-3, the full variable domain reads DVKVTQSSRYLVKRTGEKVFLECVQDMDHENMFWYRQDPGLGLRLIYFSYDVKMKEKGDIPEGYSVSREKKERFSLILESASTNQTSMYLCASLKSGTGSDTEYFGPGTRLTVL.

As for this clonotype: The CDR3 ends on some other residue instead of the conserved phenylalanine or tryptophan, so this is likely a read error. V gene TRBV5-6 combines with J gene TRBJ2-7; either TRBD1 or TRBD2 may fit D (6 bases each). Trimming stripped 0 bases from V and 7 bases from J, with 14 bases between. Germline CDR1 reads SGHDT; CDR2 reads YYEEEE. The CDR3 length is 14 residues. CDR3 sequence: CASSLAGALYEQYI. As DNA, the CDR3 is TGTGCCAGCAGCTTGGCGGGGGCCCTCTATGAGCAGTACATC.

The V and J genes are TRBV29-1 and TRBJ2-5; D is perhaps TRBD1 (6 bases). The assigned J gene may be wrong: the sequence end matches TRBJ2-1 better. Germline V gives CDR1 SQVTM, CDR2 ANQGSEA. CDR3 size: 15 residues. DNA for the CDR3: TGCAGCGTTGAACCGGCCTGGGGGCGGCAAGAGATCCAGTTCTTC. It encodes CSVEPAWGRQEIQFF.

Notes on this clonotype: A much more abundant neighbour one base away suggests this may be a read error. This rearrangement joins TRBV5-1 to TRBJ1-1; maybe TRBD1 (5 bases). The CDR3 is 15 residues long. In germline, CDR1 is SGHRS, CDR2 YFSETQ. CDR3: CARSLGGIFGTEAFF. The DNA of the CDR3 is TGCGCCAGGAGCTTGGGGGGGATATTTGGCACTGAAGCTTTCTTT.

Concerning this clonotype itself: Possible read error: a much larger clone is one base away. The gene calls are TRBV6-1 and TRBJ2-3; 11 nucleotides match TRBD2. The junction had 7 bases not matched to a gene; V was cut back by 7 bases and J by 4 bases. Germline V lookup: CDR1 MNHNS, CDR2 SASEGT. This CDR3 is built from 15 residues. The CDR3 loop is CASTTGTSGADTQYF. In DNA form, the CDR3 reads TGTGCCAGCACCACCGGGACTAGCGGCGCAGATACGCAGTATTTT.

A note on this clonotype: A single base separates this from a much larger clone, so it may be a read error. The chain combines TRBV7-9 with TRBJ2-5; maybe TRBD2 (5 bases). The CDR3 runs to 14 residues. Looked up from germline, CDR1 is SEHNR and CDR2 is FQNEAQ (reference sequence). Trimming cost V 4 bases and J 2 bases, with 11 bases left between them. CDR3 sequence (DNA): TGTGCCAGCAGCTCTGGCGGAGGACAAGAGACCCAGTACTTC. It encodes CASSSGGGQETQYF.